The source of this T cell receptor (beta chain) is a study of T cells in localized non-small cell lung cancer. Profiling relied on immunoSEQ multiplex PCR, and the TCRdb table lists in-frame clones only, not all of them. This sample has 48,000 or so clones, with roughly 80% found just once. V dropped 8 bases and J dropped 1 base, with 11 bases sitting between them. Germline V lookup: CDR1 MNHEY, CDR2 SVGAGI. This CDR3 spans 13 amino acids. This receptor was obtained from a man between 35 and 75 years old with stage I squamous cell lung carcinoma. Sequences were derived from peripheral blood, sampled before any cancer treatment. The chain couples TRBV6-5 to TRBJ1-1, with no clear D. The CDR3 protein is CASGMTGNTEAFF. The CDR3 DNA reads TGTGCCAGCGGGATGACGGGGAACACTGAAGCTTTCTTT.